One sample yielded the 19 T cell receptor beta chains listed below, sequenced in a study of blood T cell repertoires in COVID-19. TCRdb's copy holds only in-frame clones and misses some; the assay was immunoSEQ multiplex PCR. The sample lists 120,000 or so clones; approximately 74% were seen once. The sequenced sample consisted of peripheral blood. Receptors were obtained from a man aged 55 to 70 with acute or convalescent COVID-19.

This CDR3 reads CASSFGRTRGEKLFF. As DNA, the CDR3 is TGTGCCAGCAGTTTCGGACGGACGCGGGGGGAAAAACTGTTTTTT. The V gene is TRBV6-5, the J gene TRBJ1-4; a weak D match, TRBD1 (5 bases). CDR3 length: 15 amino acids. The V gene lost 4 bases and the J gene lost 8 bases, with 17 bases spanning the gap. Germline lookup yields CDR1 MNHEY and CDR2 SVGAGI.

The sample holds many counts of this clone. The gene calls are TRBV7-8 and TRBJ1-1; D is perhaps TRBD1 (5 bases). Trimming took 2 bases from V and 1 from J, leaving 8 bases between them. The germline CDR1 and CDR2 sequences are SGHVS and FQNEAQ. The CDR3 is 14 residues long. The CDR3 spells CASSLTTGNTEAFF. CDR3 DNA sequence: TGTGCCAGCAGCTTAACCACAGGGAACACTGAAGCTTTCTTT.

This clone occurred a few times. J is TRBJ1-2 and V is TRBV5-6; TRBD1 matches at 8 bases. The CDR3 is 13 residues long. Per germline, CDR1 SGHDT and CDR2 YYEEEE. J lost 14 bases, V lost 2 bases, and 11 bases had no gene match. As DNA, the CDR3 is TGTGCCAGCAGCTTTGTTGACAGGGGACCTACAACCTTC. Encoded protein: CASSFVDRGPTTF.

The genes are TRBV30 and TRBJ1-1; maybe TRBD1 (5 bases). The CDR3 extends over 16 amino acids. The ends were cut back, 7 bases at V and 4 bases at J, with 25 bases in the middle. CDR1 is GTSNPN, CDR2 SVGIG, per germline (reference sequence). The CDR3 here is CAYRNFQGKLGTEAFF. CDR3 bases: TGTGCCTACAGAAATTTCCAGGGAAAATTAGGCACTGAAGCTTTCTTT.

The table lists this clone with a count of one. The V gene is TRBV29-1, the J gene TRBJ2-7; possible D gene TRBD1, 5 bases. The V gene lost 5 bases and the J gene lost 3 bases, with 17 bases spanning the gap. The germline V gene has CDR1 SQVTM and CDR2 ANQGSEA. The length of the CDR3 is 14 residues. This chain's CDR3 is CSVFSPQGGYEQYF. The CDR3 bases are TGCAGCGTTTTTTCACCCCAGGGCGGCTACGAGCAGTACTTC.

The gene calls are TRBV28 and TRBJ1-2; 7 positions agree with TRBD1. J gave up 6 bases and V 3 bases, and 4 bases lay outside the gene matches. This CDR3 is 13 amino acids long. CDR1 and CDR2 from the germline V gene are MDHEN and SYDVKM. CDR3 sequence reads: CASSFVTGNGYTF. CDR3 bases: TGTGCCAGCAGTTTTGTGACAGGGAATGGCTACACCTTC.

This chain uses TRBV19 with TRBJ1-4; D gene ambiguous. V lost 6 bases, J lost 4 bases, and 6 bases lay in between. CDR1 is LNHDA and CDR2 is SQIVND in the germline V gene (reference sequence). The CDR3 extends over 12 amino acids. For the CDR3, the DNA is TGTGCCAGTAGCCGTCGTAATGAAAAACTGTTTTTT. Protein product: CASSRRNEKLFF.

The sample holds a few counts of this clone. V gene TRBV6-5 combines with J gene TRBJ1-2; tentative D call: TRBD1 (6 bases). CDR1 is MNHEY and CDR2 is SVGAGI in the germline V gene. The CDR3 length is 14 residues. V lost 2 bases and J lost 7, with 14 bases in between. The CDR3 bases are TGTGCCAGCAGTTACGACAGGTCCCTCTCTGGCTACACCTTC. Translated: CASSYDRSLSGYTF.

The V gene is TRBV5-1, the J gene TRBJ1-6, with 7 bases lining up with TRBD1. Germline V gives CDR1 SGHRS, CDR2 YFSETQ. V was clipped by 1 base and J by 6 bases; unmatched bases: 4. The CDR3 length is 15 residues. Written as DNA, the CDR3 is TGCGCCAGCAGCTTGTCCGGGACAGCTAATTCACCCCTCCACTTT. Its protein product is CASSLSGTANSPLHF.

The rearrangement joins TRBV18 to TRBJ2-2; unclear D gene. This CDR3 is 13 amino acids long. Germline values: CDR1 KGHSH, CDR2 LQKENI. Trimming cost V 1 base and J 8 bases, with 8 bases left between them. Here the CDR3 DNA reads TGTGCCAGCTCACCACTCCCTTCGGGGGAGCTGTTTTTT. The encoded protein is CASSPLPSGELFF.

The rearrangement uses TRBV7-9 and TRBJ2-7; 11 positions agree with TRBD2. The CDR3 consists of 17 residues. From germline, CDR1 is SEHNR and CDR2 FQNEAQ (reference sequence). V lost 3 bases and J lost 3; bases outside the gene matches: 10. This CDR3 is CASSFGKTSGGIYEQYF. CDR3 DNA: TGTGCCAGCAGCTTCGGGAAAACTAGCGGGGGAATCTACGAGCAGTACTTC.

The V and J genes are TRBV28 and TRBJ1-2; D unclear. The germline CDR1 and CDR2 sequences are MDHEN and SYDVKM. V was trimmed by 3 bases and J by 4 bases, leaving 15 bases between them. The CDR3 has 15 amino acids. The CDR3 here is CASSLSVRGGYGYTF. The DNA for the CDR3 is TGTGCCAGCAGTTTGTCGGTCCGGGGAGGCTATGGCTACACCTTC.

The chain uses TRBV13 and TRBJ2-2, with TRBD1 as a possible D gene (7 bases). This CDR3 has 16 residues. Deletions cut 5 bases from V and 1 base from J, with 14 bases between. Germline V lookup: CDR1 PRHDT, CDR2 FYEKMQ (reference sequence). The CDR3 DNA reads TGTGCCAGCAGCCGCGGAGGGACAGTGAACACCGGGGAGCTGTTTTTT. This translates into CASSRGGTVNTGELFF.

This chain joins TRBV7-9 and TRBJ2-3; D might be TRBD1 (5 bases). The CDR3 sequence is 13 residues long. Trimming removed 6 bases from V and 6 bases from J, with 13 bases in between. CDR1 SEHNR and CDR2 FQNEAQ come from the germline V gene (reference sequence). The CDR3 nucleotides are TGTGCCAGCAGAAACACAGGACCCGATACGCAGTATTTT. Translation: CASRNTGPDTQYF.

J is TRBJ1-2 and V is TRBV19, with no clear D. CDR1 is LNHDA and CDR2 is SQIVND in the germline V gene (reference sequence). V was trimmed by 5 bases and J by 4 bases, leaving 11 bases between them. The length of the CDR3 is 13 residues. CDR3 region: CASSSRPSYGYTF. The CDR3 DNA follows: TGTGCCAGTAGTTCCAGGCCTTCCTATGGCTACACCTTC. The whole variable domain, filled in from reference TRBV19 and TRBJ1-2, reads DGGITQSPKYLFRKEGQNVTLSCEQNLNHDAMYWYRQDPGQGLRLIYYSQIVNDFQKGDIAEGYSVSREKKESFPLTVTSAQKNPTAFYLCASSSRPSYGYTFGSGTRLTVV.

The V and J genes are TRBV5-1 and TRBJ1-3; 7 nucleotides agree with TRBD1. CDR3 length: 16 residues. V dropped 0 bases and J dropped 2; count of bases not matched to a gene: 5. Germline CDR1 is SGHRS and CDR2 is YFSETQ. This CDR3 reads CASSLGGQLAGNTIYF. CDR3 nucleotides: TGCGCCAGCAGCTTGGGGGGACAGTTAGCTGGAAACACCATATATTTT.

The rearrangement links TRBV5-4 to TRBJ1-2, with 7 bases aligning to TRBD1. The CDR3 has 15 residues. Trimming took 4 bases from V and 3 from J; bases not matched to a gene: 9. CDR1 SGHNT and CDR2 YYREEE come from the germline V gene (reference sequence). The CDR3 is CASSHHNDRDYGYTF. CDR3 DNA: TGTGCCAGCAGCCACCATAACGACAGGGACTATGGCTACACCTTC.

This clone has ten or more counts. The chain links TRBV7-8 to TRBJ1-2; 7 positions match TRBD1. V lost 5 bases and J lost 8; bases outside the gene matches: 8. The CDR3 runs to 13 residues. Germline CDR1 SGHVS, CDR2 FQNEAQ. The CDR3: CASSHDRVGGYTF. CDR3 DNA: TGTGCCAGCAGCCACGACAGGGTGGGCGGCTACACCTTC. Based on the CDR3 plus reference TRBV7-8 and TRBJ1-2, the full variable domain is GAGVSQSPRYKVAKRGQDVALRCDPISGHVSLFWYQQALGQGPEFLTYFQNEAQLDKSGLPSDRFFAERPEGSVSTLKIQRTQQEDSAVYLCASSHDRVGGYTFGSGTRLTVV.

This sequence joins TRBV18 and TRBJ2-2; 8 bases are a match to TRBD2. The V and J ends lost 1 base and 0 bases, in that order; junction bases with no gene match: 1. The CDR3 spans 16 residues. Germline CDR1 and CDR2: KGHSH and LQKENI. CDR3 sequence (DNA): TGTGCCAGCTCACCACGTAGCGGGGCGAACACCGGGGAGCTGTTTTTT. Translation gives CASSPRSGANTGELFF.